Below are 4 T cell receptor beta chains sequenced from a single sample in a study of control samples from healthy donors and cancer patients. The repertoire was sequenced with immunoSEQ multiplex PCR; TCRdb's copy has only in-frame clones and lacks some. The sample includes about 160,000 clones, around 95% of them seen just once. Material for sequencing was blood. The source is a woman between 40 and 50 years old in good health.

The chain links TRBV5-1 to TRBJ1-2, with 10 nucleotides matching TRBD1. Germline V gene lookup returns CDR1 SGHRS and CDR2 YFSETQ. V was pared by 2 bases and J by 5 bases, with 9 bases of the junction left unmatched. CDR3 length: 16 amino acids. Here the CDR3 DNA reads TGCGCCAGCAGCTTCACGACAGGGGGCGCGGAGTATGGCTACACCTTC. As protein: CASSFTTGGAEYGYTF.

The CDR3 region has the DNA TGTGCCAGCTCAACCCTAGGACTAGCGGGAAAATCCTCTCGGGATACGCAGTATTTT. As protein: CASSTLGLAGKSSRDTQYF. The chain has TRBV18 and TRBJ2-3; 12 bases are shared with TRBD2. Germline lookup yields CDR1 KGHSH and CDR2 LQKENI. The CDR3 is made up of 19 amino acids. V dropped 5 bases and J dropped 6; count of bases not matched to a gene: 18.

This chain connects TRBV20-1 to TRBJ1-2; no firm D call. V was cut by 3 bases and J by 0 bases, with 14 bases left in between. CDR3 length equals 15 residues. In germline, CDR1 is DFQATT, CDR2 SNEGSKA (reference sequence). The CDR3 DNA follows: TGCAGTGCTAGTGGCGGCAGCGACCCTAACTATGGCTACACCTTC. The encoded protein is CSASGGSDPNYGYTF.

V usage is TRBV7-2 and J usage is TRBJ2-2; possible D gene TRBD1, 6 bases. Germline V gene data show CDR1 as SGHTA and CDR2 as FQGNSA. The CDR3 covers 14 residues. The ends were cut back, 5 bases at V and 2 bases at J, with 9 bases in the middle. In DNA, the CDR3 is TGTGCCAGCAGCGTGGACAGCAACACCGGGGAGCTGTTTTTT. Protein sequence: CASSVDSNTGELFF.